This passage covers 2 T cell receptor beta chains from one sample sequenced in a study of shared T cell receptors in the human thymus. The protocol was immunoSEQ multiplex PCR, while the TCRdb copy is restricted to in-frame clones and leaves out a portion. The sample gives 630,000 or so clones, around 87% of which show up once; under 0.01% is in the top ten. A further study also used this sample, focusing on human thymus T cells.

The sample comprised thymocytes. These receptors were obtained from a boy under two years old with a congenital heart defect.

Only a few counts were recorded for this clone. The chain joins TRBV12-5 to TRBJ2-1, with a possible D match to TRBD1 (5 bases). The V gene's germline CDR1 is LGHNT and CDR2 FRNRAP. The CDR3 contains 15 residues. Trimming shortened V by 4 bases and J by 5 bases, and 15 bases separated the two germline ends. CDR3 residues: CASGSPIDRDNEQFF. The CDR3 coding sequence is TGTGCTAGTGGTTCTCCAATCGACAGAGACAATGAGCAGTTCTTC. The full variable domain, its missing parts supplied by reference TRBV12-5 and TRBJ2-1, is DARVTQTPRHKVTEMGQEVTMRCQPILGHNTVFWYRQTMMQGLELLAYFRNRAPLDDSGMPKDRFSAEMPDATLATLKIQPSEPRDSAVYFCASGSPIDRDNEQFFGPGTRLTVL.

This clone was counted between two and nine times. In nucleotides, the CDR3 is TGCGCCAGCAGCTTGAGGGCGGGAGTGATGCGGGAGACCCAGTACTTC. Encoded protein: CASSLRAGVMRETQYF. V is TRBV5-1 and J is TRBJ2-5; 7 bases agree with TRBD2. The germline gives CDR1 SGHRS, CDR2 YFSETQ. Trimming removed 1 base from V and 5 bases from J; junction bases left unmatched: 11. The CDR3 runs to 16 residues.